This T cell receptor (beta chain) was sequenced for a study of cytomegalovirus exposure and HLA in healthy donors. General observations from the study: The study listed 164 cytomegalovirus-associated TCR beta chains.

Both 60 Vbeta primers and 13 Jbeta primers went into the PCR. Clones were read by immunoSEQ multiplex PCR, and TCRdb kept only the in-frame ones, dropping some. The data hold around 220,000 clones, with 60% to 80% observed a single time. A remark on this clone: Antigen unknown.

V lost 0 bases to trimming and J lost 6 bases; unmatched junction nucleotides: 5. In germline, CDR1 is SGHRS, CDR2 YFSETQ. The CDR3 has 14 amino acids. This rearrangement joins TRBV5-1 to TRBJ2-7; 8 bases line up with TRBD2. This TCR came from a woman aged 25 to 39 in good health and CMV-seronegative. Sequencing was done on a sample of PBMCs. The CDR3 loop reads CASSLGVTSAEQYF. CDR3 DNA sequence: TGCGCCAGCAGCTTGGGCGTGACTAGCGCCGAGCAGTACTTC. Full variable domain (rest looked up from reference TRBV5-1 and TRBJ2-7): KAGVTQTPRYLIKTRGQQVTLSCSPISGHRSVSWYQQTPGQGLQFLFEYFSETQRNKGNFPGRFSGRQFSNSRSEMNVSTLELGDSALYLCASSLGVTSAEQYFGPGTRLTVT.